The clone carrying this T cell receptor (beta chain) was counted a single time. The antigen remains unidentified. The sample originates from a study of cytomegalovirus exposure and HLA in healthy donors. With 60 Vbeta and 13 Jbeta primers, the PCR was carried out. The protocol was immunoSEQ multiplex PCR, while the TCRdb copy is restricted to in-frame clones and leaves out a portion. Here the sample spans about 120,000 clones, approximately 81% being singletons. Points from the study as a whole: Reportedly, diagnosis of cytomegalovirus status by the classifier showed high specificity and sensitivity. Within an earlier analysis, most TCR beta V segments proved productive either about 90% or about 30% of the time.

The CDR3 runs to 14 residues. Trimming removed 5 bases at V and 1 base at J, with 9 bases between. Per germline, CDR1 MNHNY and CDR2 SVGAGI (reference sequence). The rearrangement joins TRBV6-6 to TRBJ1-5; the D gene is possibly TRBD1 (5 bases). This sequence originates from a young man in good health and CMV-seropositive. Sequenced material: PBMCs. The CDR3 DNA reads TGTGCCAGCAGTGGGGGGGGGAGCAATCAGCCCCAGCATTTT. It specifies CASSGGGSNQPQHF.